This T cell receptor (beta chain) came from a study of blood T cell repertoires in COVID-19. Recovered status in Cohort 3 required two negative PCRs, clearance, or symptom resolution. Original processing notes: It was from reference gene primer amplification that nucleated cell counts were estimated. Assay: immunoSEQ multiplex PCR; the TCRdb copy retains only in-frame clones and omits some. V and J calls and clone size follow that table, whereas D and trimming were derived from the DNA. There are about 400,000 clones in the sample; about 90% occur only once, and 1.7% lies in the top ten. CDR3 length: 13 amino acids. The germline gives CDR1 ENHRY, CDR2 SYGVKD. Trimming shortened V by 6 bases and J by 2 bases, and 10 bases separated the two germline ends.

Input material: PBMCs or T cells enriched from blood (not recorded which). The TCR sequence derives from a woman aged 30 to 39 who had recovered from COVID-19. The gene calls are TRBV10-3 and TRBJ2-5, with D perhaps TRBD1 (5 bases). In nucleotides, the CDR3 is TGTGCCATCAGAGAAGGGGAACAAGAGACCCAGTACTTC. The encoded protein is CAIREGEQETQYF.